This TCR beta chain emerged from a study of CD8 T cells in ankylosing spondylitis. Library preparation for TCR beta used quantitative 5'-RACE with molecular barcodes. TCRdb reprocessed the 5' RACE reads via MiXCR and lists one record per CDR3 protein. There are about 220,000 distinct CDR3 sequences in the sample; more than 5.5% occur only once, and 13% to 15% lies in the top ten. This clonotype was counted many times. The target antigen is unknown. General study results and limits: It appeared that ankylosing spondylitis blood was characterized by a TCR beta motif of fewer than ten highly homologous variants. Peripheral blood held disease-linked clones only at relatively low frequency, and these were CD8+.

V was cut by 5 bases and J by 0 bases, with 10 bases left in between. Germline V CDR1 and CDR2: LGHDT, YNNKEL (reference sequence). This CDR3 comprises 14 residues. The receptor comes from a male donor with ankylosing spondylitis. The sequenced sample was blood, either unsorted or a sorted T cell fraction (not recorded which). The rearrangement joins TRBV3-1 to TRBJ1-1, with D perhaps matching TRBD1 (5 bases). CDR3 nucleotides: TGTGCCAGCAGCGCGGACACCTTGAACACTGAAGCTTTCTTT. Its translation: CASSADTLNTEAFF.